This T cell receptor (beta chain) was obtained from a study of shared clonotypes between healthy human individuals. Overall study: Researchers assigned three CD4 naive, three CD4 memory, two CD8 naive and one CD8 memory plate to each donor.

CD8 cells regarded as naive lacked CD45RO, were positively chosen for CCR7, and omitted terminally differentiated effector memory CD45RA+ cells. On this clone itself: As yet, its antigen is unknown.

Study findings and constraints: Large sequencing depth failed to make sorted-subset sequencing complete, rarefaction showed. Limited genetic and exposure-history diversity came from having few donors.

Assay execution proceeded at the deep level. Produced via immunoSEQ multiplex PCR; TCRdb's table is partial and in-frame only. The repertoire consists of about 2.1 million clones, with about 93% occurring once and the leading ten covering around 1.7%. This CDR3 has 15 amino acids. CDR1 MGHRA and CDR2 YSYEKL come from the germline V gene. The germline V and J ends were trimmed by 4 bases and 1 base, with 13 bases remaining between them. This TCR was sampled from a man between 18 and 29 years old in good health. Some clones in this sample may be carry-over from other donors' samples. The gene calls are TRBV4-1 and TRBJ1-1, with a tentative D call TRBD1 (5 bases). Material for sequencing was naive CD8+ T cells from PBMCs. The CDR3 region has the DNA TGCGCCAGCAGCCTTGCTTGGGACGGGAACACTGAAGCTTTCTTT. This codes for CASSLAWDGNTEAFF.